This T cell receptor beta chain was captured in a study of blood T cell repertoires in COVID-19. Per germline, CDR1 WNHNN and CDR2 SYGVQD (reference sequence). V gave up 3 bases and J gave up 6 bases, with 7 bases separating them. The CDR3 extends over 12 amino acids. Method: immunoSEQ multiplex PCR; TCRdb's copy keeps in-frame clones and lacks some. Seen here are 150,000 to 200,000 clones, approximately 85% observed once, and the top ten hold 9.5% to 12%. Material: peripheral blood. The chain recombines TRBV10-1 with TRBJ2-3; D remains unclear. The source is a human donor with active or convalescent COVID-19. The donor label of this sample is uncertain. CDR3: CASSDPGDTQYF. The CDR3 coding sequence is TGCGCCAGCAGTGACCCCGGGGATACGCAGTATTTT.